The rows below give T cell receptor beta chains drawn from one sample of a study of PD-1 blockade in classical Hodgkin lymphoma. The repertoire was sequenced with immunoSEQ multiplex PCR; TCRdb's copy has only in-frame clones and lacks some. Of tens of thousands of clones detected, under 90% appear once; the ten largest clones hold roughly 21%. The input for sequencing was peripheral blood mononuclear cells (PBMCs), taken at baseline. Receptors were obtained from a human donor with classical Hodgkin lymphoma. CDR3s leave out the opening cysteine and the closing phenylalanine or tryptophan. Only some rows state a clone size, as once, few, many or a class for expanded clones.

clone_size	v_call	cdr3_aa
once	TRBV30	AEKLGGVLDTQY
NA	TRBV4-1	ASSQDRQGAYEQY
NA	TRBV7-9	ASSFWGTGTDTQY
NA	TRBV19	ASSTLAGVDEQF
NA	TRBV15	ATSRTSDLGGGYT
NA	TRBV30	AWSVGIRATEAF
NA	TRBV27	ASRGQGDNEQY
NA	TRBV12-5	ASGLARDVSEKLF
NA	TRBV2	ASSVNENTEAF
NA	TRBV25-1	ASSESGALSPPN
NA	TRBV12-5	ASGTSGSSYNEQF
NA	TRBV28	ASSNGQYEQY
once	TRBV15	ATSGDRETQY
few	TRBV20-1	SARQGYEQY
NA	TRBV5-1	ASSLDGGRGRQETQY
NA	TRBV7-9	ASSLRGAREINSYEQY
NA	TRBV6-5	ASRLSGLAGYEQY
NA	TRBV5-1	ASSPGGPGTDTQY
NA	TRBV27	ASSRIYTQGNTEAF
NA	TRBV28	ASTQGSVYQETQY